The 5 T cell receptor beta chains presented below share a single source sample, sequenced in a study of cytomegalovirus exposure and HLA in healthy donors. The PCR was carried out with 60 Vbeta primers and 13 Jbeta primers. The repertoire was sequenced with immunoSEQ multiplex PCR; TCRdb's copy has only in-frame clones and lacks some. The repertoire holds about 200,000 clones, with around 75% as singletons. Sequenced: PBMCs. The receptor source for this set is a male donor in good health and CMV-seropositive.

This clone was found a few times. As DNA, the CDR3 is TGTGCCAGCAGCTCCGATGCAAACTTACTAGGGCGGAGCGAGCAGTACTTC. Encoded protein: CASSSDANLLGRSEQYF. The rearrangement uses TRBV5-4 and TRBJ2-7; perhaps TRBD2 as D (5 bases). V was cut by 3 bases and J by 6 bases, with 25 bases left in between. CDR3 length: 17 residues. The germline V gene encodes CDR1 SGHNT and CDR2 YYREEE (reference sequence).

V usage is TRBV7-2 and J usage is TRBJ1-3; D perhaps matches TRBD1 (6 bases). V lost 4 bases to trimming and J lost 3 bases, with 7 bases between them. The CDR3 has 13 residues. Germline V gene data show CDR1 as SGHTA and CDR2 as FQGNSA. The CDR3 nucleotides read TGTGCCAGCAGCTGGACAGTTGGAAACACCATATATTTT. As protein: CASSWTVGNTIYF.

This clone was picked up one time. The chain has TRBV2 and TRBJ2-7, with a possible D match to TRBD2 (5 bases). The V gene's germline CDR1 is SNHLY and CDR2 FYNNEI. This CDR3 spans 13 amino acids. V dropped 7 bases and J dropped 0 bases, with 10 bases sitting between them. The CDR3 protein is CASKRESSYEQYF. DNA for the CDR3: TGTGCCAGCAAGAGGGAGAGCTCCTACGAGCAGTACTTC. The variable domain in full, completed from reference TRBV2 and TRBJ2-7, reads EPEVTQTPSHQVTQMGQEVILRCVPISNHLYFYWYRQILGQKVEFLVSFYNNEISEKSEIFDDQFSVERPDGSNFTLKIRSTKLEDSAMYFCASKRESSYEQYFGPGTRLTVT.

The chain uses TRBV18 and TRBJ2-7; 13 bases line up with TRBD2. The CDR3 has 15 residues. The germline V gene has CDR1 KGHSH and CDR2 LQKENI. Germline trimming cut 5 bases from V and 12 bases from J; bases unmatched to any gene: 13. CDR3 sequence (DNA): TGTGCCAGCTCAGAACCGGGACTAGCGGGGATAGGTGTGTACTTC. This translates into CASSEPGLAGIGVYF.

The chain recombines TRBV9 with TRBJ2-2, with a tentative D call TRBD1 (6 bases). Trimming pared 4 bases from V and 2 bases from J, leaving 18 bases between. The CDR3 spans 17 residues. CDR1 and CDR2 from the germline V gene are SGDLS and YYNGEE. The CDR3 here is CASSPQGTGINTGELFF. CDR3 DNA sequence: TGTGCCAGCAGCCCCCAGGGAACAGGGATTAACACCGGGGAGCTGTTTTTT.